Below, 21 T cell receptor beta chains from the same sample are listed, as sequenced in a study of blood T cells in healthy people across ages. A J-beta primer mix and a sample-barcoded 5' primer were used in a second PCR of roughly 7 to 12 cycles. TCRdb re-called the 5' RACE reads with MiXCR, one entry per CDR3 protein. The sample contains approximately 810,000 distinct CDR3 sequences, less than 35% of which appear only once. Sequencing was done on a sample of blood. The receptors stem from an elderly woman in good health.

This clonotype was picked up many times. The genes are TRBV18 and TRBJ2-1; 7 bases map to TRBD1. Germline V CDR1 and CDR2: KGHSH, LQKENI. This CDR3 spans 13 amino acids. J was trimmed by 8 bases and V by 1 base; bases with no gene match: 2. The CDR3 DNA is TGTGCCAGCTCACCACGCCAGGGGGATGAGCAGTTCTTC. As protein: CASSPRQGDEQFF.

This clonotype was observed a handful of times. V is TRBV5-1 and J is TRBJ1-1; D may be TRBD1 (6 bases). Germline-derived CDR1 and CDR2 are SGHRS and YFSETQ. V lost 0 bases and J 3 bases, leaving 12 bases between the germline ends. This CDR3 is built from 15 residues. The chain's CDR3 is CASSLAAGVDTEAFF. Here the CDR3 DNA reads TGCGCCAGCAGCTTGGCCGCAGGGGTGGACACTGAAGCTTTCTTT.

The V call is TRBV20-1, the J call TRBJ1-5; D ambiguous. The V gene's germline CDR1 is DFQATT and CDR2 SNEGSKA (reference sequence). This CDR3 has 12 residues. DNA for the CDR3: TGCAGGGCTGGCCCTAGCAATCAGCCCCAGCATTTT. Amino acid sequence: CRAGPSNQPQHF.

The CDR3 loop reads CSATVTEDTQYF. The DNA of the CDR3 is TGCAGTGCTACGGTAACCGAAGATACGCAGTATTTT. V is TRBV20-1 and J is TRBJ2-3; no clear D gene. The CDR3 totals 12 residues. Germline CDR1 and CDR2: DFQATT and SNEGSKA (reference sequence). Trimming removed 4 bases at V and 5 bases at J, with 10 bases between.

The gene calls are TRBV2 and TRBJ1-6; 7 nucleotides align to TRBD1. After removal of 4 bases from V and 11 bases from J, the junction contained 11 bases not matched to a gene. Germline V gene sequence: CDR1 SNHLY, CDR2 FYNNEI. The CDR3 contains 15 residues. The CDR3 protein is CASSVSGTAIAPLHF. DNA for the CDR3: TGTGCCAGCAGTGTGTCCGGGACAGCTATTGCACCCCTCCACTTT.

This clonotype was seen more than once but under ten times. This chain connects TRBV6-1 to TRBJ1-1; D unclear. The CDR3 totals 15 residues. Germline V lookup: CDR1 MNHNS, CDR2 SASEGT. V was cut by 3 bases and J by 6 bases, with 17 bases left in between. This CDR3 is CASSDRVTKGSEAFF. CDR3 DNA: TGTGCCAGCAGTGACCGGGTCACCAAGGGATCTGAAGCTTTCTTT.

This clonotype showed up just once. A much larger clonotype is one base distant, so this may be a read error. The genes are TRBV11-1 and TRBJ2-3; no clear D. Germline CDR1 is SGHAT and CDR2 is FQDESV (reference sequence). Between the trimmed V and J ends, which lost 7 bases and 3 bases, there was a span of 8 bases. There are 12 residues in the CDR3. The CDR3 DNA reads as TGTGCCAGCACCCACTGTACAGATACGCAGTATTTT. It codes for CASTHCTDTQYF.

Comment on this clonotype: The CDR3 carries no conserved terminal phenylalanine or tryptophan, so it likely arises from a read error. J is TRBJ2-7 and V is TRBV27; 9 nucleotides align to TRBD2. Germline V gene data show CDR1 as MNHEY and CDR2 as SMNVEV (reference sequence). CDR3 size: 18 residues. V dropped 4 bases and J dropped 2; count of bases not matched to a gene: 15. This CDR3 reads CASSSRGERGASPYEQYY. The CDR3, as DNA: TGTGCCAGCAGTTCTCGTGGGGAGCGGGGGGCTTCCCCCTACGAGCAGTACTAC.

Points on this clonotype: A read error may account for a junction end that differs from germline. CDR3 sequence: CAWSRASGANVRTF. In nucleotides, the CDR3 is TGTGCCTGGAGCCGGGCCTCTGGGGCCAACGTCCGGACTTTC. The chain carries TRBV30 and TRBJ2-6; maybe TRBD1 (5 bases). The CDR3 covers 14 residues. Germline V gene data show CDR1 as GTSNPN and CDR2 as SVGIG (reference sequence).

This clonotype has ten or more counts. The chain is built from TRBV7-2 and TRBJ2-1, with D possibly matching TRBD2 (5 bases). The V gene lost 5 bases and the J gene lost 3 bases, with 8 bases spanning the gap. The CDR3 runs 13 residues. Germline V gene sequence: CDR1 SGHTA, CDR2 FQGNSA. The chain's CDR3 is CASSLGNYNEQFF. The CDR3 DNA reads TGTGCCAGCAGCCTCGGGAACTACAATGAGCAGTTCTTC.

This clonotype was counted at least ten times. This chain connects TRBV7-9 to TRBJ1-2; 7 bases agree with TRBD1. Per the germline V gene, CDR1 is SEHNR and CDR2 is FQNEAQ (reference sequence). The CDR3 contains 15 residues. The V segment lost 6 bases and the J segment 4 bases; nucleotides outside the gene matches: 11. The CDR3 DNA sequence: TGTGCCAGCAGTCGATCCGGGACAGAAATCTATGGCTACACCTTC. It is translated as CASSRSGTEIYGYTF. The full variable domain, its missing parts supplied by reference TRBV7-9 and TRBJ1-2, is DTGVSQNPRHKITKRGQNVTFRCDPISEHNRLYWYRQTLGQGPEFLTYFQNEAQLEKSRLLSDRFSAERPKGSFSTLEIQRTEQGDSAMYLCASSRSGTEIYGYTFGSGTRLTVV.

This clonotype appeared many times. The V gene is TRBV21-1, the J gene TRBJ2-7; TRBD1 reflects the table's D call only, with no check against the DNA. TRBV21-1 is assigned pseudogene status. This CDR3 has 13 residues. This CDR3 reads CASSKSGSHEQYF. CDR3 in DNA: TGTGCCAGCAGCAAATCAGGGTCCCACGAGCAGTACTTC.

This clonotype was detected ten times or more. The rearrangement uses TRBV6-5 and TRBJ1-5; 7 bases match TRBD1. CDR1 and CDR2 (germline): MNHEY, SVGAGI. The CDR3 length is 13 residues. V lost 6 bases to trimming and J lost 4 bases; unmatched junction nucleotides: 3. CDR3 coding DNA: TGTGCCAGCAGGCCCAGGGGGAATCAGCCCCAGCATTTT. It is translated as CASRPRGNQPQHF.

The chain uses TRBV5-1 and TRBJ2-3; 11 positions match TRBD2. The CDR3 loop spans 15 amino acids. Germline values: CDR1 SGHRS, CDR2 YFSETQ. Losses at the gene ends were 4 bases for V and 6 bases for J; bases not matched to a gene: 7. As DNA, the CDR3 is TGCGCCAGCAGCAAGACTAGCGGGGTACTTGATACGCAGTATTTT. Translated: CASSKTSGVLDTQYF.

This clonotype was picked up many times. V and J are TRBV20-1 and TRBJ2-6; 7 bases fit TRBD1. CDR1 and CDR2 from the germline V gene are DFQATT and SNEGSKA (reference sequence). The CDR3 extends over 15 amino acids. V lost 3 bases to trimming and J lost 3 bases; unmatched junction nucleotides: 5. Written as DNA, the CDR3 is TGCAGTGCTAGCGAGGGGGCTCTTGGGGCCAACGTCCTGACTTTC. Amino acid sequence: CSASEGALGANVLTF.

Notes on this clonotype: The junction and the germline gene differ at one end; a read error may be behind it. CDR3 sequence reads: CTTSSRRVNEQFF. CDR3 in DNA: TGTACCACCAGCAGTCGACGAGTCAATGAGCAGTTCTTC. The chain recombines TRBV15 with TRBJ2-1; no reliable D call. The CDR3 length is 13 residues. The germline gives CDR1 LNHNV, CDR2 YYDKDF (reference sequence).

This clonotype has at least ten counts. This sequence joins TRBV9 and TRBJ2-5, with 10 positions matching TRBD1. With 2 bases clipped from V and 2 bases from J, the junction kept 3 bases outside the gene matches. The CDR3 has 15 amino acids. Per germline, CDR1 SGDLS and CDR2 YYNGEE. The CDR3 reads CASSVRTGGQETQYF. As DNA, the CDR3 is TGTGCCAGCAGCGTCCGGACAGGGGGTCAAGAGACCCAGTACTTC.

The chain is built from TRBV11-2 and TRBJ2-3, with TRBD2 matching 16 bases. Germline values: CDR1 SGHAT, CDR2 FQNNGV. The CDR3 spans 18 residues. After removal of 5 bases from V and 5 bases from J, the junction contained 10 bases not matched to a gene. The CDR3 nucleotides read TGTGCCAGCAGCAAGGGGACTAGCGGGAGGGCCTTGTTAGATACGCAGTATTTT. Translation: CASSKGTSGRALLDTQYF.

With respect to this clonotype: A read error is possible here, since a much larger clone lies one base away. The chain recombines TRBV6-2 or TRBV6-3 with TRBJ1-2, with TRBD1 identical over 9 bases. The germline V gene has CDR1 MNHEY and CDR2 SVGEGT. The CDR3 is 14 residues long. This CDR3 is CASGMGQGTYGHTF. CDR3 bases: TGTGCCAGCGGTATGGGACAGGGCACCTATGGCCACACCTTC.

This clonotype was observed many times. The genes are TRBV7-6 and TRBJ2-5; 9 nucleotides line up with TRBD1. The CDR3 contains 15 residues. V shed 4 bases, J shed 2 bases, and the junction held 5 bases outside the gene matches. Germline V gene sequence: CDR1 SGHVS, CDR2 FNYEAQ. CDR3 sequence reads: CASSSPGQGQETQYF. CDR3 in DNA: TGTGCCAGCAGCTCCCCGGGACAGGGACAAGAGACCCAGTACTTC.

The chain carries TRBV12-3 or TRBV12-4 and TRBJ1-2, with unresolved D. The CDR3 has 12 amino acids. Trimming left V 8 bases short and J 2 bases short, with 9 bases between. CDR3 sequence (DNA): TGTGCCAGCGGCCCAAGGAACTATGGCTACACCTTC. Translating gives CASGPRNYGYTF.